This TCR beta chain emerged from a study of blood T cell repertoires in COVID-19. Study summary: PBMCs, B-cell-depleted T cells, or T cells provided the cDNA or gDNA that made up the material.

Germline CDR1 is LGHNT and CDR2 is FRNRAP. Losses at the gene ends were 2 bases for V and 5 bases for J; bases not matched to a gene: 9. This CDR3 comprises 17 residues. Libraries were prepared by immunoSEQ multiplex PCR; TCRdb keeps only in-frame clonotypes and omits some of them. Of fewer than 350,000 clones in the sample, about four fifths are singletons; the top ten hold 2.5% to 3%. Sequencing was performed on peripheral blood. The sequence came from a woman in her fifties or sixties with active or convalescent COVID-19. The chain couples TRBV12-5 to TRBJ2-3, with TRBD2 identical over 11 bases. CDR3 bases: TGTGCTAGTGGTTTGATATACATAGCGGGGGGGCGAGATACGCAGTATTTT. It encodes CASGLIYIAGGRDTQYF.